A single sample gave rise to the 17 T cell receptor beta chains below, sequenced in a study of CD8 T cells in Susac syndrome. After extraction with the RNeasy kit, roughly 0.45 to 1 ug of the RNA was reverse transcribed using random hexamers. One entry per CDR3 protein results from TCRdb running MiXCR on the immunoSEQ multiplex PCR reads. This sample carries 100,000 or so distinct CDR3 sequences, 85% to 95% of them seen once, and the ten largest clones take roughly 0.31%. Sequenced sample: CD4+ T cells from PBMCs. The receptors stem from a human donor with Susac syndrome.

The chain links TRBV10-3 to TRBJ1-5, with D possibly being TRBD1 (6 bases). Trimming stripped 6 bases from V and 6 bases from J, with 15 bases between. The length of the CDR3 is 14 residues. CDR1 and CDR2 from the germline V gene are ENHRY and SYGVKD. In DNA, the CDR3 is TGTGCCATCAGACCGGACAGCCTCGGTCAGCCCCAGCATTTT. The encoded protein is CAIRPDSLGQPQHF.

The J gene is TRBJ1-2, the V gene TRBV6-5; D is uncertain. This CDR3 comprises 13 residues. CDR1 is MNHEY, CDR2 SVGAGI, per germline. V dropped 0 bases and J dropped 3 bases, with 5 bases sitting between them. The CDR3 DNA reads TGTGCCAGCAGTTACTCGGCGCACTATGGCTACACCTTC. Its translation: CASSYSAHYGYTF.

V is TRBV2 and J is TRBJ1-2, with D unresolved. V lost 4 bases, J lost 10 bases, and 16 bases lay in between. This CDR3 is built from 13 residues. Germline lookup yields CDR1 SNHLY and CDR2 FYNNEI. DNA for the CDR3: TGTGCCAGCAGTGTAGAAAGGACTAGCACCTACACCTTC. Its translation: CASSVERTSTYTF.

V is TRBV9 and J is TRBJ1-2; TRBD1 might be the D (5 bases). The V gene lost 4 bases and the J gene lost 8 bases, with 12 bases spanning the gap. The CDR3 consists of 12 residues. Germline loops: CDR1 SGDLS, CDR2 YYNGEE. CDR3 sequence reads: CASSRDGPGYTF. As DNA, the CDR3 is TGTGCCAGCAGCCGGGACGGTCCGGGCTACACCTTC.

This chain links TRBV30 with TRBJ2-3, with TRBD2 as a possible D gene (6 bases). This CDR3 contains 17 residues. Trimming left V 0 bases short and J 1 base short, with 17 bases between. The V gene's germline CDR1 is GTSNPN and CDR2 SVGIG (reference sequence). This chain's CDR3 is CAWSVGGKRRGTDTQYF. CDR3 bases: TGTGCCTGGAGTGTAGGAGGGAAGCGTAGAGGCACAGATACGCAGTATTTT.

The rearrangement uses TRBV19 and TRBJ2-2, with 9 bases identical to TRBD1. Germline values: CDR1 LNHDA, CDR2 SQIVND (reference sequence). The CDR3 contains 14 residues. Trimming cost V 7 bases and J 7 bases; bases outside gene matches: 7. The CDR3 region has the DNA TGTGCCAGTAAAGGGGACAGGGATCACGGGGAGCTGTTTTTT. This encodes CASKGDRDHGELFF.

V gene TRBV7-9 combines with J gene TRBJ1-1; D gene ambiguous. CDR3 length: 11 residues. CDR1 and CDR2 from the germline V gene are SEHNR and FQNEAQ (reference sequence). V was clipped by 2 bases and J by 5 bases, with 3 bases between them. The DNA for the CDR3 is TGTGCCAGCAGCTTAATAACTGAAGCTTTCTTT. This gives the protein CASSLITEAFF.

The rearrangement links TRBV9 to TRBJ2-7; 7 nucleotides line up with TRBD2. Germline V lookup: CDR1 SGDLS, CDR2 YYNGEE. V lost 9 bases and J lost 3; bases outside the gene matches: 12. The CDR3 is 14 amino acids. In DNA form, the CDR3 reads TGTGCCACCCAGACACGGGGACTATGCTACGAGCAGTACTTC. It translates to CATQTRGLCYEQYF. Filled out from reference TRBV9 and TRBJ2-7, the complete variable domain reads DSGVTQTPKHLITATGQRVTLRCSPRSGDLSVYWYQQSLDQGLQFLIQYYNGEERAKGNILERFSAQQFPDLHSELNLSSLELGDSALYFCATQTRGLCYEQYFGPGTRLTVT.

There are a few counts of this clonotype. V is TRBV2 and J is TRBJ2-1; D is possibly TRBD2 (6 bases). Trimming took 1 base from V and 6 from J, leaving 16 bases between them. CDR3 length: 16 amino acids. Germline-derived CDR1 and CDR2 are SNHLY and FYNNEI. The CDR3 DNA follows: TGTGCCAGCAGTGAAGTGCCCCTACTCGGGGGCAATGAGCAGTTCTTC. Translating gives CASSEVPLLGGNEQFF.

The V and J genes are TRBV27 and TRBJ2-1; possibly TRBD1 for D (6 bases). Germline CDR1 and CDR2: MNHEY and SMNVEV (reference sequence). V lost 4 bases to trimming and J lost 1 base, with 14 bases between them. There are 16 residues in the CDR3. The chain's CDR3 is CASSYSRGRSYNEQFF. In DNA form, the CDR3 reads TGTGCCAGCAGTTACAGCAGGGGCAGGTCCTACAATGAGCAGTTCTTC.

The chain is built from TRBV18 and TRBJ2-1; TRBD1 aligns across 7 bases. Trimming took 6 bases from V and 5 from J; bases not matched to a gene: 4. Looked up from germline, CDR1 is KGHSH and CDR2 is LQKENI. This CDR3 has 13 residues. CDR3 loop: CASSSQGHNEQFF. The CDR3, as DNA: TGTGCCAGCTCCTCACAGGGGCACAATGAGCAGTTCTTC.

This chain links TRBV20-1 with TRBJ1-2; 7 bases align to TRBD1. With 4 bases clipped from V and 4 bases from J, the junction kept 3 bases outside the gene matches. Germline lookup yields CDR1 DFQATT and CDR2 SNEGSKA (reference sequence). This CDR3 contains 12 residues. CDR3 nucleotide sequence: TGCAGTGCTACCGCAGGGGGCTATGGCTACACCTTC. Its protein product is CSATAGGYGYTF.

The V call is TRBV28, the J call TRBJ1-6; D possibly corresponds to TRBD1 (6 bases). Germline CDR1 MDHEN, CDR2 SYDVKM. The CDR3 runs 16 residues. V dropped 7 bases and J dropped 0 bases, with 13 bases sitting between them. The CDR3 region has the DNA TGTGCCAGCACCGTTACAGGGAGCTCCTATAATTCACCCCTCCACTTT. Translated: CASTVTGSSYNSPLHF.

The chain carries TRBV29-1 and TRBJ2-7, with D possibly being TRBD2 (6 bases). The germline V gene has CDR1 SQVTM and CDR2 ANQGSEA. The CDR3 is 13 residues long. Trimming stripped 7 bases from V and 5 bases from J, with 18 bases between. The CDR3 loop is CSGVLLATHEQYF. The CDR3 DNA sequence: TGCAGCGGAGTGCTTCTAGCGACCCACGAGCAGTACTTC.

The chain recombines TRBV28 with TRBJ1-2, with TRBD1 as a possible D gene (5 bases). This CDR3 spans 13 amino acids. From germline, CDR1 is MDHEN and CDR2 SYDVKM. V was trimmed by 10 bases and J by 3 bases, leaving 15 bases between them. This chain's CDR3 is CAILSGADYGYTF. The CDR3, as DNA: TGTGCCATCCTGAGTGGGGCCGACTATGGCTACACCTTC.

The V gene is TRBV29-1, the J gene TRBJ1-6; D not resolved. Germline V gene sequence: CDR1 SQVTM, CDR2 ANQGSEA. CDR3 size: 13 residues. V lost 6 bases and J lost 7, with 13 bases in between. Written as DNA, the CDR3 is TGCAGCGTGACGGAGGCGGGGAATTCACCCCTCCACTTT. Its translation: CSVTEAGNSPLHF.

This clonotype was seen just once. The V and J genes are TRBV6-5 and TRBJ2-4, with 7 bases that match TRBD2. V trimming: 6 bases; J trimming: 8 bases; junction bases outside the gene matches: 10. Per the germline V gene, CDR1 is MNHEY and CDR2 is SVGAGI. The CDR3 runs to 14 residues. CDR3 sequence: CASSQGLVRDIQYF. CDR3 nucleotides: TGTGCCAGCAGCCAAGGACTAGTCCGGGACATTCAGTACTTC.